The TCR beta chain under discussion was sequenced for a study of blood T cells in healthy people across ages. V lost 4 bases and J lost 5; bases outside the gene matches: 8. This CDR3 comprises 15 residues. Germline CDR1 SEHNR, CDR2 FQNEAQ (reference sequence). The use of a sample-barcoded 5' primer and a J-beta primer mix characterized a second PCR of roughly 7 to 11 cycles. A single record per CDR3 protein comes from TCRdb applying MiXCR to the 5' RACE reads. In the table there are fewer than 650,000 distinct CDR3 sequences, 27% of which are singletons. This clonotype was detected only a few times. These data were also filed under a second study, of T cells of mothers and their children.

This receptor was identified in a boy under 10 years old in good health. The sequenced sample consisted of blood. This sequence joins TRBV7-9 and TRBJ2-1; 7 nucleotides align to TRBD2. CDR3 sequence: CASSSLALRDNEQFF. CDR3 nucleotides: TGTGCCAGCAGCTCACTAGCGTTAAGGGACAATGAGCAGTTCTTC.